The 26 T cell receptor beta chains below were found in one sample sequenced in a study of follicular helper T cells after annual influenza vaccination. TCRdb's copy holds only in-frame clones and misses some; the assay was immunoSEQ multiplex PCR. The sample contains approximately 7,400 clones, over 80% of which appear only once. Time point specified: 2014-2015 season, 7 days after vaccination. The sample here was CXCR5+ CD38- circulating T follicular helper cells from blood, taken 7 days after influenza vaccination. Regarding subset: circulating Tfh, non-naive CD4+CXCR5+PD-1+ (ICOS+CD38+ or ICOS-CD38-). These receptors came from an adult who received the influenza vaccine.

This clone was seen a single time. The chain recombines TRBV7-6 with TRBJ2-2; no clear D gene. Germline V gene data show CDR1 as SGHVS and CDR2 as FNYEAQ. V dropped 4 bases and J dropped 3 bases, with 9 bases sitting between them. The CDR3 length is 14 residues. CDR3 loop: CASSSQIHTGELFF. CDR3 bases: TGTGCCAGCAGCTCACAGATTCACACCGGGGAGCTGTTTTTT.

V is TRBV30 and J is TRBJ2-7; TRBD1 matches at 9 bases. Unmatched junction bases numbered 9, after V lost 7 bases and J lost 2 bases. Germline lookup yields CDR1 GTSNPN and CDR2 SVGIG (reference sequence). This CDR3 comprises 14 residues. This CDR3 is CASIRDRAPYEQYF. CDR3 nucleotides: TGTGCCTCTATCCGGGACAGGGCCCCCTACGAGCAGTACTTC.

The rearrangement uses TRBV6-1 and TRBJ1-1; 7 positions agree with TRBD1. The CDR3 is made up of 13 amino acids. Germline loops: CDR1 MNHNS, CDR2 SASEGT. Trimming cost V 2 bases and J 7 bases; bases outside gene matches: 4. The CDR3 protein is CASSEQGEGEAFF. In DNA, the CDR3 is TGTGCCAGCAGTGAACAGGGGGAAGGTGAAGCTTTCTTT.

This rearrangement joins TRBV19 to TRBJ1-5; no reliable D call. Trimming left V 6 bases short and J 0 bases short, with 9 bases between. CDR1 is LNHDA, CDR2 SQIVND, per germline (reference sequence). There are 14 residues in the CDR3. CDR3 amino acids: CASSGQISNQPQHF. Here the CDR3 DNA reads TGTGCCAGTAGCGGCCAGATTAGCAATCAGCCCCAGCATTTT.

This clone was recorded only once. The chain combines TRBV9 with TRBJ2-3; D might be TRBD2 (7 bases). V gave up 4 bases and J gave up 2 bases, with 26 bases separating them. Looked up from germline, CDR1 is SGDLS and CDR2 is YYNGEE. The CDR3 runs 19 residues. The CDR3 nucleotides read TGTGCCAGCAGCCCGACGATCTACCTTCCGGGGGGCAACACAGATACGCAGTATTTT. This translates into CASSPTIYLPGGNTDTQYF.

V is TRBV30 and J is TRBJ2-3, with D unclear. Germline assignment: CDR1 GTSNPN and CDR2 SVGIG (reference sequence). V lost 1 base and J 6 bases, leaving 20 bases between the germline ends. CDR3 length equals 16 residues. DNA for the CDR3: TGTGCCTGGAGTGGGAATTCTAGAGGCCTTAGGGATACGCAGTATTTT. Its translation: CAWSGNSRGLRDTQYF.

The genes are TRBV6-5 and TRBJ1-1, with D possibly TRBD1 on 5 matching bases. CDR1 and CDR2 from the germline V gene are MNHEY and SVGAGI. The CDR3 has 14 residues. The V and J ends lost 3 bases and 5 bases respectively, with 13 bases between them. CDR3 sequence: CASSYQDTGTEAFF. The CDR3 coding sequence is TGTGCCAGCAGTTATCAGGACACGGGGACTGAAGCTTTCTTT.

This rearrangement joins TRBV4-3 to TRBJ1-1; D is possibly TRBD1 (5 bases). V dropped 3 bases and J dropped 2 bases, with 13 bases sitting between them. The germline CDR1 and CDR2 sequences are LGHNA and YSLEER. This CDR3 is 15 amino acids long. Here the CDR3 DNA reads TGCGCCAGCAGCCAGACGGACATCGGAAACACTGAAGCTTTCTTT. The encoded protein is CASSQTDIGNTEAFF.

The chain links TRBV14 to TRBJ1-5; D is undetermined. Looked up from germline, CDR1 is SGHDN and CDR2 is FVKESK. V lost 1 base and J 6 bases, leaving 22 bases between the germline ends. The CDR3 is made up of 18 amino acids. CDR3 sequence: CASSQVDAAPVVGQPQHF. CDR3 in DNA: TGTGCCAGCAGCCAAGTGGATGCTGCCCCAGTGGTTGGTCAGCCCCAGCATTTT.

V is TRBV9 and J is TRBJ2-2; tentative D call: TRBD2 (5 bases). The CDR3 is 14 amino acids. V lost 4 bases to trimming and J lost 3 bases, with 10 bases between them. Per germline, CDR1 SGDLS and CDR2 YYNGEE. The CDR3 DNA sequence: TGTGCCAGCAGCCCCTTCGGGGACACCGGGGAGCTGTTTTTT. Protein: CASSPFGDTGELFF.

This sequence joins TRBV7-2 and TRBJ2-5, with D possibly matching TRBD1 (6 bases). Germline loops: CDR1 SGHTA, CDR2 FQGNSA. V lost 5 bases, J lost 2 bases, and 9 bases lay in between. This CDR3 is built from 13 residues. The CDR3 sequence: CASSVGQQETQYF. For the CDR3, the DNA is TGTGCCAGCAGCGTTGGACAGCAAGAGACCCAGTACTTC.

The chain joins TRBV5-5 to TRBJ2-1, with TRBD1 matching over 9 bases. The CDR3 runs 14 residues. CDR1 SGHKS and CDR2 YYEKEE come from the germline V gene (reference sequence). V was pared by 6 bases and J by 5 bases, with 6 bases of the junction left unmatched. The CDR3: CASTTGGIDNEQFF. For the CDR3, the DNA is TGTGCCAGCACTACAGGGGGCATCGACAATGAGCAGTTCTTC.

This clone was detected a few times. In DNA form, the CDR3 reads TGTGCCAGCTCACCTCAGGGGGCTGAAGCCTACGAGCAGTACTTC. Protein: CASSPQGAEAYEQYF. The rearrangement joins TRBV18 to TRBJ2-7; 8 bases map to TRBD1. Trimming at V came to 3 bases and at J to 2 bases, leaving 6 bases not matched to a gene. Germline V gene sequence: CDR1 KGHSH, CDR2 LQKENI. This CDR3 contains 15 residues. The full variable domain, in which reference TRBV18 and TRBJ2-7 provide the parts outside the CDR3, is NAGVMQNPRHLVRRRGQEARLRCSPMKGHSHVYWYRQLPEEGLKFMVYLQKENIIDESGMPKERFSAEFPKEGPSILRIQQVVRGDSAAYFCASSPQGAEAYEQYFGPGTRLTVT.

V gene TRBV2 combines with J gene TRBJ1-1; D is unclear. V shed 4 bases and J shed 1 base, with 10 bases lying between them. Germline V CDR1 and CDR2: SNHLY, FYNNEI. The CDR3 totals 14 residues. CDR3 residues: CASSAGEWNTEAFF. The CDR3 DNA reads TGTGCCAGCAGTGCCGGGGAATGGAACACTGAAGCTTTCTTT.

CDR3 sequence reads: CASSQQTGLYYNEQFF. The CDR3 coding sequence is TGTGCCAGCAGCCAACAAACGGGACTATATTACAATGAGCAGTTCTTC. The chain joins TRBV4-2 to TRBJ2-1; TRBD2 aligns across 7 bases. This CDR3 has 16 residues. The V segment lost 2 bases and the J segment 4 bases; nucleotides outside the gene matches: 8. Germline-derived CDR1 and CDR2 are LGHNA and YNFKEQ.

This rearrangement joins TRBV7-3 to TRBJ1-2; D gene unclear. The germline gives CDR1 SGHTA, CDR2 FQGTGA. V lost 3 bases to trimming and J lost 5 bases, with 10 bases between them. The CDR3 extends over 13 amino acids. This chain's CDR3 is CASSLVGTYGYTF. CDR3 nucleotide sequence: TGTGCCAGCAGCTTGGTCGGAACTTATGGCTACACCTTC. The full variable domain, in which reference TRBV7-3 and TRBJ1-2 provide the parts outside the CDR3, is GAGVSQTPSNKVTEKGKYVELRCDPISGHTALYWYRQSLGQGPEFLIYFQGTGAADDSGLPNDRFFAVRPEGSVSTLKIQRTERGDSAVYLCASSLVGTYGYTFGSGTRLTVV.

This rearrangement joins TRBV7-9 to TRBJ1-3; no clear D. The V end lost 4 bases, the J end lost 4 bases, and 8 bases lay between the germline ends. The CDR3 sequence is 13 residues long. Per germline, CDR1 SEHNR and CDR2 FQNEAQ (reference sequence). This CDR3 reads CASSSMGGNTIYF. The CDR3 DNA reads as TGTGCCAGCAGCTCGATGGGGGGAAACACCATATATTTT.

The chain uses TRBV7-2 and TRBJ2-6; D unresolved. The V and J ends lost 1 base and 0 bases respectively, with 7 bases between them. Germline V gene sequence: CDR1 SGHTA, CDR2 FQGNSA. This CDR3 is built from 16 residues. CDR3 sequence (DNA): TGTGCCAGCAGCTTAGACGGGTCCTCTGGGGCCAACGTCCTGACTTTC. It yields the protein CASSLDGSSGANVLTF. The complete variable domain, with remaining parts taken from reference TRBV7-2 and TRBJ2-6, reads GAGVSQSPSNKVTEKGKDVELRCDPISGHTALYWYRQSLGQGLEFLIYFQGNSAPDKSGLPSDRFSAERTGGSVSTLTIQRTQQEDSAVYLCASSLDGSSGANVLTFGAGSRLTVL.

V and J are TRBV30 and TRBJ1-1; 7 bases match TRBD1. Germline V gene sequence: CDR1 GTSNPN, CDR2 SVGIG (reference sequence). This CDR3 has 15 amino acids. Germline trimming cut 0 bases from V and 1 base from J; bases unmatched to any gene: 5. In DNA, the CDR3 is TGTGCCTGGAGTGTACTAAGGGGGCCGAACACTGAAGCTTTCTTT. This sequence encodes CAWSVLRGPNTEAFF.

The rearrangement uses TRBV9 and TRBJ2-1; TRBD2 might be the D (6 bases). The germline V and J ends were trimmed by 4 bases and 9 bases, with 17 bases remaining between them. The CDR3 runs to 14 residues. CDR1 and CDR2 from the germline V gene are SGDLS and YYNGEE. The CDR3 sequence: CASSTQSGGTEQFF. CDR3 bases: TGTGCCAGCAGCACCCAAAGTGGGGGGACTGAGCAGTTCTTC.

Here the CDR3 DNA reads TGTGCCAGCAGGTTGCAAGGACGCGTGAACACTGAAGCTTTCTTT. This encodes CASRLQGRVNTEAFF. The V gene is TRBV28, the J gene TRBJ1-1; D ambiguous. CDR1 is MDHEN, CDR2 SYDVKM, per germline. The CDR3 is 15 residues long. The V and J ends lost 6 bases and 0 bases respectively, with 14 bases between them.

This clone turned up a few times. The chain combines TRBV7-8 with TRBJ2-7, with D maybe TRBD2 (6 bases). The CDR3 totals 15 residues. Per germline, CDR1 SGHVS and CDR2 FQNEAQ. V lost 5 bases and J lost 2, with 16 bases in between. The DNA for the CDR3 is TGTGCCAGCAGCCCCCGGGAGAGAGGGACCTACGAGCAGTACTTC. The encoded protein is CASSPRERGTYEQYF.

J is TRBJ2-5 and V is TRBV18; D perhaps matches TRBD1 (6 bases). The V and J ends lost 3 bases and 5 bases respectively, with 13 bases between them. CDR1 KGHSH and CDR2 LQKENI come from the germline V gene. This CDR3 comprises 14 residues. The CDR3 nucleotides read TGTGCCAGCTCACCCTCCAGGGGTGGGGAGACCCAGTACTTC. It is translated as CASSPSRGGETQYF.

V and J are TRBV11-2 and TRBJ2-3; tentative D call: TRBD2 (7 bases). The V and J ends lost 3 bases and 1 base respectively, with 14 bases between them. This CDR3 is built from 16 residues. The germline gives CDR1 SGHAT, CDR2 FQNNGV. The CDR3 DNA follows: TGTGCCAGCAGCTTGTGGGGGGGGGCCGGCACAGATACGCAGTATTTT. It specifies CASSLWGGAGTDTQYF. The variable domain in full, with the rest retrieved from reference TRBV11-2 and TRBJ2-3, is EAGVAQSPRYKIIEKRQSVAFWCNPISGHATLYWYQQILGQGPKLLIQFQNNGVVDDSQLPKDRFSAERLKGVDSTLKIQPAKLEDSAVYLCASSLWGGAGTDTQYFGPGTRLTVL.

This chain links TRBV28 with TRBJ1-2; the D is unclear. Germline V gives CDR1 MDHEN, CDR2 SYDVKM. This CDR3 has 14 amino acids. The V end was cut by 6 bases, the J end by 5 bases, with 16 bases between. CDR3 nucleotide sequence: TGTGCCAGCAGATCTGGGTCAGGCGGATATGGCTACACCTTC. Translating gives CASRSGSGGYGYTF.

The rearrangement uses TRBV2 and TRBJ1-4; D is uncertain. Per the germline V gene, CDR1 is SNHLY and CDR2 is FYNNEI. The CDR3 has 13 residues. Trimming removed 2 bases from V and 8 bases from J, with 9 bases in between. CDR3 nucleotide sequence: TGTGCCAGCAGTGAATTAGCCCGGGAAAAACTGTTTTTT. Residues: CASSELAREKLFF.